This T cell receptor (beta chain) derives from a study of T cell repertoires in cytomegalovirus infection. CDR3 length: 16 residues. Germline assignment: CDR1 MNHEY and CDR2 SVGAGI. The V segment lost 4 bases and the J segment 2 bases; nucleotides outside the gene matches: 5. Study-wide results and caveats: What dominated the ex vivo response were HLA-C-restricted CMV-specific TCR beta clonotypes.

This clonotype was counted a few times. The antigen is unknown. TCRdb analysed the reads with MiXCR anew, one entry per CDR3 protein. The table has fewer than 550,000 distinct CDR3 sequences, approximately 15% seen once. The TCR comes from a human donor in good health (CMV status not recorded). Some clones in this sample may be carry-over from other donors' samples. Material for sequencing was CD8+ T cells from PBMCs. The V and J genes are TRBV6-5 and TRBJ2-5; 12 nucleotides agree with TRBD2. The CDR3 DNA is TGTGCCAGCAGTTCACTAGCGGGGGGCAAACAAGAGACCCAGTACTTC. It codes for CASSSLAGGKQETQYF.